The T cell receptor (beta chain) under discussion was sequenced for a study of blood T cell repertoires in COVID-19. Study summary: Specimens from acute and convalescent COVID-19 originated in the United States, Italy and Spain. Sources were T cells, B-cell-depleted T cells, or PBMCs; the material itself was cDNA or gDNA.

As originally analysed: From reference gene primer amplification, estimates of nucleated cell counts were derived. Measured with immunoSEQ multiplex PCR; TCRdb has only the in-frame clones, and not every one. From that table come the V and J calls and clone size; the DNA was used to work out D and trimming. The table shows 65,000 to 95,000 clones, with approximately 90% occurring only once. This CDR3 has 17 amino acids. Deletions cut 5 bases from V and 0 bases from J, with 18 bases between. In germline, CDR1 is SGHTA, CDR2 FQGTGA. Source material: peripheral blood. The sequence was obtained from a middle-aged man with active COVID-19. This rearrangement joins TRBV7-3 to TRBJ2-3; D is ambiguous. The CDR3 DNA reads as TGTGCCAGCAGCCCCCGTCGCCCAGGTGCTAGCACAGATACGCAGTATTTT. Its protein is CASSPRRPGASTDTQYF.